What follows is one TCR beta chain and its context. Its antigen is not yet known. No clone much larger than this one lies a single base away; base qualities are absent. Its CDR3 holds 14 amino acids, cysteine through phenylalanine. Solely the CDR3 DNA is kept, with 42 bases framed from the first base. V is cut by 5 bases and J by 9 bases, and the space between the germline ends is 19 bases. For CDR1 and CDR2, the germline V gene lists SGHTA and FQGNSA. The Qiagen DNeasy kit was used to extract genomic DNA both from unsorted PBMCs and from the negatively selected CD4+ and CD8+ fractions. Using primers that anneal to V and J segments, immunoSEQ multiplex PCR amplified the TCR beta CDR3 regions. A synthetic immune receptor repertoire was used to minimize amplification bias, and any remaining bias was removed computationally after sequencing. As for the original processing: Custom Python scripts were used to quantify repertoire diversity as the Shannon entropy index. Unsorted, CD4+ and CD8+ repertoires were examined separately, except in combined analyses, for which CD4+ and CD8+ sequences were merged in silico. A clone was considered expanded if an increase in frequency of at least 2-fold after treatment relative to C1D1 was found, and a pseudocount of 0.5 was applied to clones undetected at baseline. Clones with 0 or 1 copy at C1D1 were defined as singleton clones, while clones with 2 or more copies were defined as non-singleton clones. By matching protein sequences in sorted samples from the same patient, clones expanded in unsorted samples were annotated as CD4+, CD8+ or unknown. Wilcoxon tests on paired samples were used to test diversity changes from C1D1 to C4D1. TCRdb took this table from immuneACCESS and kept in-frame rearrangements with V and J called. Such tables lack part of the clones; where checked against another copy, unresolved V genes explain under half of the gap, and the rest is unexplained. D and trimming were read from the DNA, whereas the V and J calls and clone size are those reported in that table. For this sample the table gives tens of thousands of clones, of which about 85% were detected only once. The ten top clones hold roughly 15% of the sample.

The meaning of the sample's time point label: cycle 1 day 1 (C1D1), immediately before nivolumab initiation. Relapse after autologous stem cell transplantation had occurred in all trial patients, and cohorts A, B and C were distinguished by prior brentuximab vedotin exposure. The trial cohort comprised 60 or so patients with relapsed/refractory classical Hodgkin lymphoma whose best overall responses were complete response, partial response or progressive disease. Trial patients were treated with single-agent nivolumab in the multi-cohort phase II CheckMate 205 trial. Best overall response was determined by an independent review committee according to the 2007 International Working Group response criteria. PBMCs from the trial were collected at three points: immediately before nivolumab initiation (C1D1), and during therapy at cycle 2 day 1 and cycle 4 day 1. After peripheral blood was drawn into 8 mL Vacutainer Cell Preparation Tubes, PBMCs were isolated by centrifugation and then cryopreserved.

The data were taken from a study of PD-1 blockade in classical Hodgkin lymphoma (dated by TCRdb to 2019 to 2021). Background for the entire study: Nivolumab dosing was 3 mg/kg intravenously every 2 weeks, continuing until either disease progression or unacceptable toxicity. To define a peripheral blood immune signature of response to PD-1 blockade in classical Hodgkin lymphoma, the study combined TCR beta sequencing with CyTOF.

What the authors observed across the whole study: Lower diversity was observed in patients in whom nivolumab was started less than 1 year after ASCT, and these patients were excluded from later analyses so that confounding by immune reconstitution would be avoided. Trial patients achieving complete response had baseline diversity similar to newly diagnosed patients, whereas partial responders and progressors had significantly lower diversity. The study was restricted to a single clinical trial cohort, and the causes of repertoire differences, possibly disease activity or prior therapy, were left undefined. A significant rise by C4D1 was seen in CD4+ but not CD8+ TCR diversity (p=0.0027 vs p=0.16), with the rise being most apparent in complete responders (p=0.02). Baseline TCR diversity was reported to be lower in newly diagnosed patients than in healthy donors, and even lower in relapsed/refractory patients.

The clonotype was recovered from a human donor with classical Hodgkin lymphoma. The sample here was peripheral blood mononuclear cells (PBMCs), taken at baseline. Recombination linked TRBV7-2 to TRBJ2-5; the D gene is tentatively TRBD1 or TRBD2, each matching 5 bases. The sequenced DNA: TGTGCCAGCAGCCCGGACGGGGCATCCAGGTCCCAGTACTTC. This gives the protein CASSPDGASRSQYF.